What follows are 9 T cell receptor beta chains derived from one specimen sequenced in a study of blood T cells in healthy people across ages. Using a J-beta primer mix together with a sample-barcoded 5' primer, a second PCR was run for about 6 to 12 cycles. Using its own MiXCR run on the 5' RACE reads, TCRdb lists one record per CDR3 protein. The sample has roughly 1.7 million distinct CDR3 sequences, almost 35% seen once; the top ten hold 10% to 12%. Sequenced input: blood. These receptors all come from a woman aged 25 to 39 in good health.

In this sample, this clonotype turned up a few times. The CDR3 is CSATIQAGTNYNEQFF. The CDR3 region has the DNA TGCAGTGCGACTATTCAAGCGGGGACTAATTACAATGAGCAGTTCTTC. V and J are TRBV20-1 and TRBJ2-1; 7 nucleotides match TRBD2. The CDR3 covers 16 residues. Germline CDR1 reads DFQATT; CDR2 reads SNEGSKA (reference sequence). The V and J ends lost 6 bases and 4 bases, in that order; junction bases with no gene match: 15.

This clonotype has only a few counts. This chain connects TRBV18 to TRBJ1-2; no clear D gene. V was trimmed by 6 bases and J by 7 bases, leaving 12 bases between them. The CDR3 totals 12 residues. Germline V gene lookup returns CDR1 KGHSH and CDR2 LQKENI. The CDR3 coding sequence is TGTGCCAGCTCCCTAAGGAAGGTTGGCTACACCTTC. Residues: CASSLRKVGYTF. Supplemented by reference TRBV18 and TRBJ1-2, the full variable domain reads NAGVMQNPRHLVRRRGQEARLRCSPMKGHSHVYWYRQLPEEGLKFMVYLQKENIIDESGMPKERFSAEFPKEGPSILRIQQVVRGDSAAYFCASSLRKVGYTFGSGTRLTVV.

On this clonotype: The missing conserved phenylalanine or tryptophan at the end of this CDR3 makes a read error likely. The chain couples TRBV20-1 to TRBJ1-2; TRBD1 aligns across 8 bases. V lost 1 base and J lost 7; bases outside the gene matches: 8. Germline V gene sequence: CDR1 DFQATT, CDR2 SNEGSKA (reference sequence). The CDR3 loop spans 14 amino acids. This chain's CDR3 is CSARAKQGGGGYTV. In DNA form, the CDR3 reads TGCAGTGCTAGAGCAAAACAGGGGGGAGGTGGCTACACCGTC.

The sample holds many counts of this clonotype. In DNA form, the CDR3 reads TGCAGCGTTGACCCGTTTGGATCTAAATCCTACAATGAGCAGTTCTTC. Its translation is CSVDPFGSKSYNEQFF. This chain joins TRBV29-1 and TRBJ2-1; D not resolved. The CDR3 sequence is 16 residues long. Germline-derived CDR1 and CDR2 are SQVTM and ANQGSEA. Trimming removed 3 bases from V and 1 base from J, with 16 bases in between.

A few counts support this clonotype. The J gene is TRBJ1-2, the V gene TRBV27; 8 bases agree with TRBD1. The ends lost 5 bases at V and 3 bases at J; junction bases unmatched: 14. Germline CDR1 is MNHEY and CDR2 is SMNVEV (reference sequence). The CDR3 is made up of 17 amino acids. The CDR3 reads CASSPQGTGTAYYGYTF. DNA of the CDR3: TGTGCCAGCAGTCCACAAGGGACAGGCACAGCCTACTATGGCTACACCTTC.

This clonotype was detected only a few times. V is TRBV5-1 and J is TRBJ2-7; 8 nucleotides line up with TRBD1. V gave up 4 bases and J gave up 3 bases; unmatched junction bases: 12. In germline, CDR1 is SGHRS, CDR2 YFSETQ. This CDR3 is built from 16 residues. Written as DNA, the CDR3 is TGCGCCAGCAGCCCCGGTGGGACAGGACGAAGCTACGAGCAGTACTTC. Protein sequence: CASSPGGTGRSYEQYF.

The chain is built from TRBV29-1 and TRBJ1-2, with D possibly being TRBD1 (5 bases). Germline CDR1 reads SQVTM; CDR2 reads ANQGSEA. Trimming removed 5 bases from V and 4 bases from J, with 11 bases in between. This CDR3 comprises 12 residues. As DNA, the CDR3 is TGCAGCGTTAGGGGCCAAATCTATGGCTACACCTTC. Its translation: CSVRGQIYGYTF.

This clonotype has at least ten counts. V is TRBV29-1 and J is TRBJ2-7; D perhaps matches TRBD2 (7 bases). Per the germline V gene, CDR1 is SQVTM and CDR2 is ANQGSEA. This CDR3 is built from 12 residues. As DNA, the CDR3 is TGCAGGGGGGGGCCAGGGCCGTACGAGCAGTACTTC. This translates into CRGGPGPYEQYF.

The gene calls are TRBV20-1 and TRBJ2-4; tentatively, D is TRBD1 (5 bases). The J call is in doubt because the DNA end fits TRBJ2-7 better. Germline assignment: CDR1 DFQATT and CDR2 SNEGSKA (reference sequence). The length of the CDR3 is 14 residues. The CDR3 region is CSAYPATATYEQYF. The DNA for the CDR3 is TGCAGTGCGTACCCCGCGACAGCGACCTACGAGCAGTACTTC.